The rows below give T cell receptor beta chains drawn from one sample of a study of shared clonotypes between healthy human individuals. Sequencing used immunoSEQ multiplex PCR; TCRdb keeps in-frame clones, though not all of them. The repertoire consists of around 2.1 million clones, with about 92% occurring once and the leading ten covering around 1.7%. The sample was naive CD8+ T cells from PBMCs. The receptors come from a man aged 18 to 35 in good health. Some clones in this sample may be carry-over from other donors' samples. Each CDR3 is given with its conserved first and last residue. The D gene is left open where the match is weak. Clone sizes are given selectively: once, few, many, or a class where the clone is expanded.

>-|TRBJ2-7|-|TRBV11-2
CASSSNPPEQYF
TGTGCCAGCAGCTCCAACCCCCCCGAGCAGTACTTC
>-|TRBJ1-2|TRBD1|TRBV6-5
CASSYARTGHYGYTF
TGTGCCAGCAGTTACGCCCGGACAGGGCACTATGGCTACACCTTC
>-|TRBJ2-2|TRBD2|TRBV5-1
CASSLRLPAGALNTGELFF
TGCGCCAGCAGCTTACGACTTCCGGCGGGAGCCTTGAACACCGGGGAGCTGTTTTTT
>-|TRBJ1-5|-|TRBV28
CASSFPGEGQPQHF
TGTGCCAGCAGTTTTCCCGGGGAGGGCCAGCCCCAGCATTTT
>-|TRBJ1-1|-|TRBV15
CATSRVFGTDTEAFF
TGTGCCACCAGCAGAGTTTTTGGGACGGACACTGAAGCTTTCTTT
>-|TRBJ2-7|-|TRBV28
CASSDARVLSSYEQYF
TGTGCCAGCAGCGACGCAAGGGTGCTGTCCTCCTACGAGCAGTACTTC
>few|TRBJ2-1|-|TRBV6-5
CASRGLYAYNEQFF
TGTGCCAGCCGAGGACTCTACGCCTACAATGAGCAGTTCTTC
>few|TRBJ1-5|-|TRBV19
CASSIPGYNQPQHF
TGTGCCAGTAGTATCCCAGGTTACAATCAGCCCCAGCATTTT
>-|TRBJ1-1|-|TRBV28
CASSPARATEAFF
TGTGCCAGCAGCCCCGCCAGGGCCACTGAAGCTTTCTTT
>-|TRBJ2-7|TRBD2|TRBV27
CASSLSRLAGLYEQYF
TGTGCCAGCAGTTTATCGCGACTAGCGGGTTTATACGAGCAGTACTTC
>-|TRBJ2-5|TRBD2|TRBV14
CASSRPSGAETQYF
TGTGCCAGCAGCCGACCCAGCGGGGCAGAGACCCAGTACTTC
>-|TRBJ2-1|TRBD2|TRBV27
CASSFSGRHSYNEQFF
TGTGCCAGCAGTTTTAGCGGGAGACACTCCTACAATGAGCAGTTCTTC
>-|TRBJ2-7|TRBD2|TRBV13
CASSESGNSSYEQYF
TGTGCCAGCAGCGAAAGCGGGAACAGCTCCTACGAGCAGTACTTC
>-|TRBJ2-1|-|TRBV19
CASSIANGNNEQFF
TGTGCCAGTAGTATAGCGAACGGTAACAATGAGCAGTTCTTC
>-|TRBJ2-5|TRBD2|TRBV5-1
CASPPSLAGEETQYF
TGCGCCAGCCCTCCTTCACTAGCGGGAGAAGAGACCCAGTACTTC
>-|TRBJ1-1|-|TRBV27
CASSLGGAFTEAFF
TGTGCCAGCAGTTTGGGGGGGGCCTTCACTGAAGCTTTCTTT
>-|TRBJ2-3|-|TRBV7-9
CASSLGQGSTDTQYF
TGTGCCAGCAGCTTGGGGCAGGGAAGCACAGATACGCAGTATTTT
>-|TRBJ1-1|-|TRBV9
CASSVGPRGVDTEAFF
TGTGCCAGCAGCGTAGGCCCCCGGGGGGTTGATACTGAAGCTTTCTTT
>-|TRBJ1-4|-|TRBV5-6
CASSLSVSRPNEKLFF
TGTGCCAGCAGCCTATCGGTCTCACGGCCTAATGAAAAACTGTTTTTT
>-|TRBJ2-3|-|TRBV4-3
CASTEEGGRLPTDTQYF
TGCGCCAGCACCGAAGAGGGGGGTCGACTTCCCACAGATACGCAGTATTTT
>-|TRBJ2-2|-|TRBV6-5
CASRHDRTNTGELFF
TGTGCCAGCAGGCACGACAGGACGAACACCGGGGAGCTGTTTTTT
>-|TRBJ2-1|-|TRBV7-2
CASRFPLGHEQFF
TGTGCCAGCAGATTCCCATTGGGTCATGAGCAGTTCTTC
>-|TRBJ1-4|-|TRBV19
CASSTSQGWSEKLFF
TGTGCCAGTAGTACCTCACAGGGTTGGAGTGAAAAACTGTTTTTT
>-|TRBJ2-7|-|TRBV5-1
CASSSHPERADEQYF
TGCGCCAGCAGCTCCCACCCTGAGAGGGCGGACGAGCAGTACTTC
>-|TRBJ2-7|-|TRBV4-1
CASSQDGGRGYEQYF
TGCGCCAGCAGCCAAGATGGGGGAAGAGGGTACGAGCAGTACTTC
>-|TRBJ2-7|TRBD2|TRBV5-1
CASSSSIAGPSSYEQYF
TGCGCCAGCAGCTCCTCAATAGCGGGACCCAGCTCCTACGAGCAGTACTTC
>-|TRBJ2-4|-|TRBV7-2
CASSSPGRAKNIQYF
TGTGCCAGCAGCTCCCCCGGACGGGCCAAAAACATTCAGTACTTC
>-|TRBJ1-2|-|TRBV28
CASSLTPADLHYGYTF
TGTGCCAGCAGTTTAACCCCGGCGGACCTGCACTATGGCTACACCTTC
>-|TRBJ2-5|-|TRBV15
CATSRGLSSQETQYF
TGTGCCACCAGCAGAGGCCTGAGCAGCCAAGAGACCCAGTACTTC
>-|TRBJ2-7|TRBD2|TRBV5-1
CASSAGRAGLASYEQYF
TGCGCCAGCAGCGCCGGGAGGGCTGGACTAGCGTCCTACGAGCAGTACTTC
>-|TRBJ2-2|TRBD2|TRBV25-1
CASSEVGGRGTGELFF
TGTGCCAGCAGTGAAGTAGGCGGGAGAGGCACCGGGGAGCTGTTTTTT
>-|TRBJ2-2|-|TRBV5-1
CASSLVGGVTGELFF
TGCGCCAGCAGCTTGGTCGGGGGCGTTACCGGGGAGCTGTTTTTT
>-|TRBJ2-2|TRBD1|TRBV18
CASSPGQPMNTGELFF
TGTGCCAGCTCACCGGGACAGCCGATGAACACCGGGGAGCTGTTTTTT
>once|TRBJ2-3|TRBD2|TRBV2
CASSRRLATSTDTQYF
TGTGCCAGCAGCCGAAGACTAGCGACAAGCACAGATACGCAGTATTTT
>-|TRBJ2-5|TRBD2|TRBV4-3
CASSQAAGVRETQYF
TGCGCCAGCAGCCAAGCCGCGGGAGTCAGGGAGACCCAGTACTTC
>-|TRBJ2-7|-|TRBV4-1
CASSQVEGTEQYF
TGCGCCAGCAGCCAAGTGGAGGGGACCGAGCAGTACTTC
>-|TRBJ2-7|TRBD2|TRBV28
CASSNSGSAYEQYF
TGTGCCAGCAGTAATAGCGGGTCGGCCTACGAGCAGTACTTC
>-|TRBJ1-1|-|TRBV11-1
CATTRGGTEAFF
TGTGCCACCACTCGGGGCGGCACTGAAGCTTTCTTT
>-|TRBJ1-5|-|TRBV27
CASSFRDGNQPQHF
TGTGCCAGCAGTTTCCGGGATGGCAATCAGCCCCAGCATTTT
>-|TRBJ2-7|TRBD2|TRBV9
CASSVDPSGSREQYF
TGTGCCAGCAGCGTAGACCCTAGCGGGAGTCGCGAGCAGTACTTC
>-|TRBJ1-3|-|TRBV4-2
CASSQDLGGRGRNTIYF
TGTGCCAGCAGCCAAGATCTCGGAGGTCGCGGCCGAAACACCATATATTTT
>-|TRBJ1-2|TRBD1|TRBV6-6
CASSRDRADGYTF
TGTGCCAGCAGTAGGGACAGGGCGGATGGCTACACCTTC
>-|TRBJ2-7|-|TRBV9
CASSGGLGTVYEQYF
TGTGCCAGCAGCGGCGGTTTAGGGACGGTCTACGAGCAGTACTTC
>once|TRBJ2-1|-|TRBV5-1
CASSPGTTVYNEQFF
TGCGCCAGCAGCCCTGGGACGACGGTATACAATGAGCAGTTCTTC
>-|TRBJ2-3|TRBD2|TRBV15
CATSRGLAGESIDTQYF
TGTGCCACCAGCAGAGGACTAGCGGGAGAGAGTATTGATACGCAGTATTTT
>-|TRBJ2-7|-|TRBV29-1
CSVVGGTVYYEQYF
TGCAGCGTTGTGGGCGGGACAGTCTACTACGAGCAGTACTTC
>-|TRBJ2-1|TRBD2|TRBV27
CASIAGGSYNEQFF
TGTGCCAGCATAGCGGGAGGGTCCTACAATGAGCAGTTCTTC
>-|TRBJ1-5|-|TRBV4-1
CASSTRDVSGLVNQPQHF
TGCGCCAGCAGCACCAGGGACGTCAGCGGCCTCGTCAATCAGCCCCAGCATTTT
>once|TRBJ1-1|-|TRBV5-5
CASSLGWAATTEAFF
TGTGCCAGCAGCTTGGGTTGGGCGGCGACAACTGAAGCTTTCTTT
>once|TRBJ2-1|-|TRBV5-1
CASSITGPPNEQFF
TGCGCCAGCAGCATAACCGGGCCACCCAATGAGCAGTTCTTC
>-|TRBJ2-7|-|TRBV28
CASSGQSLGLEQYF
TGTGCCAGCAGCGGTCAATCCTTAGGGCTCGAGCAGTACTTC
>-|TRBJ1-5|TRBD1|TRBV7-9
CASSSSGGYQPQHF
TGTGCCAGCAGCTCATCAGGGGGCTATCAGCCCCAGCATTTT
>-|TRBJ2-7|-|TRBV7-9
CASSPSGLRGVSYEQYF
TGTGCCAGCAGCCCGTCAGGGTTACGCGGTGTTTCCTACGAGCAGTACTTC
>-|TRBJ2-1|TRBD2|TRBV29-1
CSVGTHERGSYNEQFF
TGCAGCGTTGGGACACACGAGCGGGGCTCCTACAATGAGCAGTTCTTC